These 22 T cell receptor beta chains came from one sample sequenced in a study of blood T cell repertoires in COVID-19. The method was immunoSEQ multiplex PCR; TCRdb's version includes in-frame clones alone and lacks a portion of them. The sample has about 140,000 clones; roughly 79% are singletons. The sequencing sample was made of peripheral blood. These receptors were obtained from an older woman with acute or convalescent COVID-19.

This chain uses TRBV5-1 with TRBJ2-7, with TRBD2 identical over 9 bases. The CDR3 runs 17 residues. Germline CDR1 reads SGHRS; CDR2 reads YFSETQ. The V segment lost 0 bases and the J segment 4 bases; nucleotides outside the gene matches: 11. This CDR3 reads CASSLAAGGRLFYEQYF. As DNA, the CDR3 is TGCGCCAGCAGCTTGGCCGCGGGAGGGCGGTTATTTTACGAGCAGTACTTC.

This rearrangement joins TRBV15 to TRBJ2-5, with TRBD2 matching 8 bases. Germline CDR1 and CDR2: LNHNV and YYDKDF (reference sequence). The CDR3 consists of 16 residues. The trim removed 1 base at V and 2 bases at J, leaving 6 bases unmatched. For the CDR3, the DNA is TGTGCCACCAGCAGAGGGCGGCGGGGGGCACAAGAGACCCAGTACTTC. Translating gives CATSRGRRGAQETQYF.

The V call is TRBV3-1 (or the pseudogene TRBV3-2), the J call TRBJ1-4; D might be TRBD1 (6 bases). The CDR3 extends over 14 amino acids. The germline gives CDR1 LGHDT, CDR2 YNNKEL (reference sequence). The V end lost 3 bases, the J end lost 9 bases, and 14 bases lay between the germline ends. This CDR3 is CASSHIRQGKKLFF. The DNA of the CDR3 is TGTGCCAGCAGCCATATCCGGCAGGGGAAAAAACTGTTTTTT.

This rearrangement joins TRBV7-9 to TRBJ2-1, with TRBD2 identical over 7 bases. Losses at the gene ends were 3 bases for V and 5 bases for J; bases not matched to a gene: 13. The CDR3 loop spans 17 amino acids. The germline V gene has CDR1 SEHNR and CDR2 FQNEAQ (reference sequence). The CDR3 region has the DNA TGTGCCAGCAGCTTCCCGTTTGGGGGAGGGCTCGACAATGAGCAGTTCTTC. Amino acid sequence: CASSFPFGGGLDNEQFF.

This rearrangement joins TRBV11-2 to TRBJ2-7, with 7 positions matching TRBD1. The germline gives CDR1 SGHAT, CDR2 FQNNGV. V lost 6 bases, J lost 9 bases, and 20 bases stayed unmatched. This CDR3 region has 16 residues. Here the CDR3 DNA reads TGTGCCAGCAGGCGCCTCCGGGACAGAGGAACTCAAGGGCAGTACTTC. Translated: CASRRLRDRGTQGQYF.

This chain uses TRBV5-1 with TRBJ1-6, with TRBD1 matching 9 bases. The CDR3 is made up of 15 amino acids. V lost 4 bases to trimming and J lost 9 bases; unmatched junction nucleotides: 8. Germline CDR1 is SGHRS and CDR2 is YFSETQ. This CDR3 reads CASSRETGGRSPLHF. The CDR3 DNA follows: TGCGCCAGCAGCAGAGAGACAGGGGGACGTTCACCCCTCCACTTT.

The chain is built from TRBV28 and TRBJ1-5; D is perhaps TRBD1 (6 bases). Germline lookup yields CDR1 MDHEN and CDR2 SYDVKM. V dropped 5 bases and J dropped 4 bases, with 15 bases sitting between them. The CDR3 runs to 15 residues. For the CDR3, the DNA is TGTGCCAGCAGTCCCAGGACAGTTTTTAATCAGCCCCAGCATTTT. Its translation: CASSPRTVFNQPQHF.

V gene TRBV5-1 combines with J gene TRBJ2-7, with D unresolved. The ends were cut back, 4 bases at V and 1 base at J, with 12 bases in the middle. This CDR3 is built from 14 residues. Looked up from germline, CDR1 is SGHRS and CDR2 is YFSETQ. DNA for the CDR3: TGCGCCAGCAGCCCCACCCTAGTTTCCTACGAGCAGTACTTC. Translating gives CASSPTLVSYEQYF.

The CDR3 region has the DNA TGTGCCAGCAGCTTGGCGTCGGCGGGGCCCTACGAGCAGTACTTC. Amino acid sequence: CASSLASAGPYEQYF. The chain joins TRBV5-5 to TRBJ2-7, with D perhaps matching TRBD2 (6 bases). The CDR3 runs to 15 residues. V gave up 0 bases and J gave up 2 bases, with 12 bases separating them. CDR1 is SGHKS and CDR2 is YYEKEE in the germline V gene (reference sequence).

This rearrangement joins TRBV29-1 to TRBJ1-2; 8 bases fit TRBD1. Losses at the gene ends were 7 bases for V and 2 bases for J; bases not matched to a gene: 6. The CDR3 spans 13 residues. Germline V gives CDR1 SQVTM, CDR2 ANQGSEA. CDR3 in DNA: TGCAGCGCAGGACAGGGAGAGAACTATGGCTACACCTTC. Translated: CSAGQGENYGYTF. Supplemented by reference TRBV29-1 and TRBJ1-2, the full variable domain reads SAVISQKPSRDICQRGTSLTIQCQVDSQVTMMFWYRQQPGQSLTLIATANQGSEATYESGFVIDKFPISRPNLTFSTLTVSNMSPEDSSIYLCSAGQGENYGYTFGSGTRLTVV.

The rearrangement uses TRBV7-2 and TRBJ2-7; 9 nucleotides agree with TRBD2. The germline V gene has CDR1 SGHTA and CDR2 FQGNSA. CDR3 length: 15 residues. Trimming cost V 5 bases and J 1 base; bases outside gene matches: 6. DNA of the CDR3: TGTGCCAGCAGCCAAATTAGCGGGAGTTCCTACGAGCAGTACTTC. This encodes CASSQISGSSYEQYF. Complete variable domain (other parts from reference TRBV7-2 and TRBJ2-7): GAGVSQSPSNKVTEKGKDVELRCDPISGHTALYWYRQSLGQGLEFLIYFQGNSAPDKSGLPSDRFSAERTGGSVSTLTIQRTQQEDSAVYLCASSQISGSSYEQYFGPGTRLTVT.

The rearrangement links TRBV7-9 to TRBJ2-7; weak D call: TRBD1 (5 bases). Per germline, CDR1 SEHNR and CDR2 FQNEAQ (reference sequence). The CDR3 contains 13 residues. V dropped 5 bases and J dropped 2 bases, with 10 bases sitting between them. In DNA, the CDR3 is TGTGCCAGCAGCCCCGACAGCACCTACGAGCAGTACTTC. It is translated as CASSPDSTYEQYF.

V is TRBV10-3 and J is TRBJ1-2; D is unresolved. Germline lookup yields CDR1 ENHRY and CDR2 SYGVKD. Trimming shortened V by 5 bases and J by 1 base, and 14 bases separated the two germline ends. The CDR3 is 15 residues long. The CDR3 DNA follows: TGTGCCATCAGTTTCCTTCATACAGTTAACTATGGCTACACCTTC. Encoded protein: CAISFLHTVNYGYTF.

This chain connects TRBV7-9 to TRBJ2-1; TRBD1 matches at 7 bases. CDR3 length equals 15 residues. The V gene end was trimmed by 5 bases and the J gene end by 8 bases; junction bases not matched to a gene: 12. Germline loops: CDR1 SEHNR, CDR2 FQNEAQ (reference sequence). CDR3 loop: CASSLDRVVVDEQFF. The DNA of the CDR3 is TGTGCCAGCAGCCTAGACAGGGTTGTTGTAGATGAGCAGTTCTTC.

CDR3 in amino acids: CASSRELAAAGGEQYF. CDR3 sequence (DNA): TGTGCCAGCTCCCGCGAACTAGCGGCCGCAGGGGGGGAGCAGTACTTC. The chain combines TRBV18 with TRBJ2-7, with D possibly TRBD2 on 8 matching bases. CDR3 length equals 16 residues. Germline V gene sequence: CDR1 KGHSH, CDR2 LQKENI. V shed 6 bases and J shed 7 bases, with 25 bases lying between them.

This chain connects TRBV12-1 to TRBJ2-1; the table's D call, TRBD2, has no DNA check behind it. TRBV12-1 is a pseudogene locus. This CDR3 has 18 residues. Here the CDR3 reads CASSAPTSGSMLGNEQFF. CDR3 coding DNA: TGTGCCAGCAGCGCACCAACTAGCGGGAGTATGCTAGGCAATGAGCAGTTCTTC.

The chain has TRBV11-2 and TRBJ1-2; unclear D gene. Germline CDR1 SGHAT, CDR2 FQNNGV. The CDR3 sequence is 12 residues long. V was trimmed by 1 base and J by 8 bases, leaving 8 bases between them. The CDR3 loop is CASSLGEGGYTF. The CDR3 region has the DNA TGTGCCAGCAGCTTAGGGGAGGGAGGCTACACCTTC.

The chain couples TRBV19 to TRBJ1-2, with D possibly matching TRBD1 (6 bases). The CDR3 covers 14 residues. Germline-derived CDR1 and CDR2 are LNHDA and SQIVND (reference sequence). Trimming stripped 3 bases from V and 5 bases from J, with 13 bases between. In DNA form, the CDR3 reads TGTGCCAGTAGTATTGCAGGGGTTGGGTATGGCTACACCTTC. Translated, it gives CASSIAGVGYGYTF.

The V gene is TRBV18, the J gene TRBJ1-3; TRBD1 matches at 7 bases. Germline CDR1 KGHSH, CDR2 LQKENI. The junction had 9 bases not matched to a gene; V was cut back by 4 bases and J by 0 bases. The CDR3 is 17 residues long. CDR3 in DNA: TGTGCCAGCTCACTATACCACGGGACAGCCTCTGGAAACACCATATATTTT. This codes for CASSLYHGTASGNTIYF.

This chain connects TRBV6-6 to TRBJ2-1; 12 bases are shared with TRBD2. CDR3 length equals 16 residues. Germline CDR1 is MNHNY and CDR2 is SVGAGI (reference sequence). V dropped 5 bases and J dropped 8; count of bases not matched to a gene: 10. CDR3 amino acids: CASSPKLAGGPDEQFF. Here the CDR3 DNA reads TGTGCCAGCAGTCCTAAGCTAGCGGGAGGGCCGGATGAGCAGTTCTTC.

This rearrangement joins TRBV28 to TRBJ2-1, with D possibly being TRBD2 (5 bases). V was clipped by 2 bases and J by 6 bases, with 20 bases between them. The CDR3 length is 17 residues. Germline V gene data show CDR1 as MDHEN and CDR2 as SYDVKM. The CDR3 reads CASSLVLVTNSRNEQFF. CDR3 sequence (DNA): TGTGCCAGCAGTTTAGTTTTGGTGACTAACTCGCGCAATGAGCAGTTCTTC.

This clone was counted ten times or more. The rearrangement joins TRBV30 to TRBJ1-5; D is uncertain. The CDR3 length is 13 residues. CDR1 and CDR2 from the germline V gene are GTSNPN and SVGIG (reference sequence). Trimming took 2 bases from V and 5 from J, leaving 10 bases between them. The CDR3: CAWSIDGDQPQHF. DNA for the CDR3: TGTGCCTGGAGTATCGACGGAGATCAGCCCCAGCATTTT. Looking up the rest from reference TRBV30 and TRBJ1-5 gives the full variable domain: SQTIHQWPATLVQPVGSPLSLECTVEGTSNPNLYWYRQAAGRGLQLLFYSVGIGQISSEVPQNLSASRPQDRQFILSSKKLLLSDSGFYLCAWSIDGDQPQHFGDGTRLSIL.